Here is one T cell receptor beta chain with its context. The antigen is unknown. With constant-segment primers, 5'RACE yielded cDNA libraries of TCR alpha and TCR beta that carried sample barcodes and UMIs. TCRdb itself ran the 5' RACE reads through MiXCR, one entry per CDR3 protein. The sample holds 95,000 to 120,000 distinct CDR3 sequences; 20% to 25% are singletons and the top ten take around 40%. The data stem from a study of T-cell memory formation after mild COVID-19. Germline values: CDR1 SGHTA, CDR2 FQGNSA. The V segment lost 2 bases and the J segment 6 bases; nucleotides outside the gene matches: 8. The CDR3 runs to 16 residues. Study outcomes and limitations: Second-wave clones reaching peak frequency on day 37 lacked confirmed SARS-CoV-2 specificity. Whereas later expanders leaned CD4+, clones contracting day 15 to 85 showed a balanced CD4/CD8 makeup. Pre-infection memory already had some responding clones, implying cross-reactive memory joined.

The rearrangement joins TRBV7-2 to TRBJ2-1; 9 nucleotides match TRBD2. The receptor was derived from a man aged 18 to 29 who had mild COVID-19 (a few samples of this study predate the infection). Cell type and time point are not known. The sample comprised PBMCs or a T cell subset sorted from them (not recorded which). The CDR3: CASSLQTSGIVNEQFF. CDR3 DNA: TGTGCCAGCAGCTTACAGACTAGCGGAATCGTCAATGAGCAGTTCTTC.